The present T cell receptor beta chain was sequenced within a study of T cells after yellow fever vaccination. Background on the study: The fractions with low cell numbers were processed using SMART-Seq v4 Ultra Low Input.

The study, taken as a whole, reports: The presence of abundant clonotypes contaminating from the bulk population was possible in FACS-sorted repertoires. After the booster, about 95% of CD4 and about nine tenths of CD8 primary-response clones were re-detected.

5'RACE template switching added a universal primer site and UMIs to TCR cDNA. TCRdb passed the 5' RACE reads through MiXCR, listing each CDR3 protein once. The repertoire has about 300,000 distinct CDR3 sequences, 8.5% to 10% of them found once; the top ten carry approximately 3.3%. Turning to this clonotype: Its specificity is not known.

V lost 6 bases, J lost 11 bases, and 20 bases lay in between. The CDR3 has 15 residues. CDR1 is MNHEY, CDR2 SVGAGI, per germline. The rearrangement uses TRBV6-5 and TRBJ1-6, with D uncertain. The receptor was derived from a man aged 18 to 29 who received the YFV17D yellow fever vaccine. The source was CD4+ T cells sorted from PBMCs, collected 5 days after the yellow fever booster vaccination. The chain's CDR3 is CASSPYSTIWAPLHF. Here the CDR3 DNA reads TGTGCCAGCAGCCCCTATTCTACTATTTGGGCACCCCTCCACTTT.